What follows are 27 T cell receptor beta chains derived from one specimen sequenced in a study of beta chain features in type 1 diabetes. Study outcomes and limitations: Researchers report that Type 1 diabetes patients had moderately but significantly shorter TCRB CDR3s across all four CD4+ subsets.

Their specific antigens are unknown. TCRB transcripts that were expressed got sequenced, as all of the isolated RNA had been reverse transcribed. Generated by immunoSEQ multiplex PCR, the TCRdb table keeps only in-frame clones and is missing some. The sample has about 160,000 clones; approximately 10% are singletons. The sample was central memory CD4+ T cells from blood. The receptors here all came from a man aged 30-40 years with type 1 diabetes.

The chain links TRBV18 to TRBJ2-7; no firm D call. V was trimmed by 5 bases and J by 0 bases, leaving 5 bases between them. The germline V gene encodes CDR1 KGHSH and CDR2 LQKENI. The CDR3 contains 12 residues. DNA of the CDR3: TGTGCCAGCTCAGAGAGCTCCTACGAGCAGTACTTC. This encodes CASSESSYEQYF.

This sequence joins TRBV7-3 and TRBJ2-5; 8 nucleotides line up with TRBD2. This CDR3 has 15 amino acids. CDR1 is SGHTA, CDR2 FQGTGA, per germline. With V trimmed by 5 bases and J by 5 bases, 10 bases remained unmatched. The CDR3, as DNA: TGTGCCAGCAGCCCCCAAGCGGGAGTAAGTGAGACCCAGTACTTC. It yields the protein CASSPQAGVSETQYF.

This chain connects TRBV4-3 to TRBJ2-3; TRBD2 agrees at 8 bases. J gave up 2 bases and V 1 base, and 11 bases lay outside the gene matches. The CDR3 covers 18 residues. Per the germline V gene, CDR1 is LGHNA and CDR2 is YSLEER. DNA of the CDR3: TGCGCCAGCAGCCAAGTAGCGGGAACCACTCGAGACACAGATACGCAGTATTTT. This translates into CASSQVAGTTRDTDTQYF.

This clone was seen a handful of times. J is TRBJ2-3 and V is TRBV25-1, with TRBD2 identical over 11 bases. Trimming took 5 bases from V and 5 from J; bases not matched to a gene: 15. The germline CDR1 and CDR2 sequences are MGHDK and SYGVNS. This CDR3 has 18 residues. In nucleotides, the CDR3 is TGTGCCAGCAGTACCCTTAGCGGGAGGGCCAGTAGAAAAGATACGCAGTATTTT. Amino acids: CASSTLSGRASRKDTQYF.

This clone was observed a few times. The chain links TRBV19 to TRBJ1-5; perhaps TRBD1 as D (6 bases). Trimming took 5 bases from V and 3 from J, leaving 8 bases between them. The germline CDR1 and CDR2 sequences are LNHDA and SQIVND (reference sequence). This CDR3 region has 13 residues. The CDR3 nucleotides are TGTGCCAGTAGTCACAGGGACAATCAGCCCCAGCATTTT. Translating gives CASSHRDNQPQHF.

The V and J genes are TRBV7-9 and TRBJ1-1, with D unresolved. The length of the CDR3 is 13 residues. Germline V gene sequence: CDR1 SEHNR, CDR2 FQNEAQ (reference sequence). V was clipped by 2 bases and J by 4 bases, with 8 bases between them. CDR3 sequence reads: CASSLNSGTEAFF. The DNA of the CDR3 is TGTGCCAGCAGCTTAAATTCCGGCACTGAAGCTTTCTTT. Full variable domain (rest looked up from reference TRBV7-9 and TRBJ1-1): DTGVSQNPRHKITKRGQNVTFRCDPISEHNRLYWYRQTLGQGPEFLTYFQNEAQLEKSRLLSDRFSAERPKGSFSTLEIQRTEQGDSAMYLCASSLNSGTEAFFGQGTRLTVV.

This clone occurred a few times. The V call is TRBV4-2, the J call TRBJ2-7; TRBD1 matches at 10 bases. Germline CDR1 LGHNA, CDR2 YNFKEQ. V shed 0 bases, J shed 6 bases, and the junction held 2 bases outside the gene matches. This CDR3 is 14 amino acids long. Here the CDR3 DNA reads TGTGCCAGCAGCCAAGATGGACAGGGGGGCGAGCAGTACTTC. Protein: CASSQDGQGGEQYF.

The CDR3 coding sequence is TGCGCCAGCAGCCAAGTCGGGGATATCCAGCCCCAGCATTTT. It translates to CASSQVGDIQPQHF. The gene calls are TRBV4-1 and TRBJ1-5; D not certain. Germline V gives CDR1 MGHRA, CDR2 YSYEKL. The V end was cut by 1 base, the J end by 7 bases, with 11 bases between. The CDR3 covers 14 residues.

The rearrangement uses TRBV27 and TRBJ2-7; TRBD1 matches 9 bases. The CDR3 runs to 16 residues. From germline, CDR1 is MNHEY and CDR2 SMNVEV (reference sequence). Losses at the gene ends were 3 bases for V and 4 bases for J; bases not matched to a gene: 10. Here the CDR3 reads CASSLSARGTGYEQYF. The CDR3 DNA reads as TGTGCCAGCAGTTTGTCGGCCAGGGGGACAGGGTACGAGCAGTACTTC.

This clone was detected only a few times. This chain connects TRBV4-3 to TRBJ2-3; 7 nucleotides align to TRBD1. Germline V gene data show CDR1 as LGHNA and CDR2 as YSLEER. V shed 5 bases and J 4 bases; nucleotides not matched to a gene: 6. This CDR3 has 14 residues. The CDR3 nucleotides read TGCGCCAGCAGCTCGCGACAGGGACCAGATACGCAGTATTTT. Its protein is CASSSRQGPDTQYF.

This clone was seen a few times. The CDR3 loop is CASSQDEGTGNTIYF. The DNA for the CDR3 is TGCGCCAGCAGCCAAGATGAGGGAACTGGAAACACCATATATTTT. The J gene is TRBJ1-3, the V gene TRBV4-3; D unresolved. This CDR3 comprises 15 residues. The germline V and J ends were trimmed by 0 bases and 2 bases, with 8 bases remaining between them. From germline, CDR1 is LGHNA and CDR2 YSLEER.

This chain connects TRBV7-2 to TRBJ2-3; perhaps TRBD1 as D (5 bases). V lost 4 bases and J 3 bases, leaving 11 bases between the germline ends. The V gene's germline CDR1 is SGHTA and CDR2 FQGNSA. The CDR3 has 14 amino acids. In DNA, the CDR3 is TGTGCCAGCAGCTCGCGGTCAGGGACAGATACGCAGTATTTT. Protein product: CASSSRSGTDTQYF.

This clone was seen a handful of times. The V and J genes are TRBV6-6 and TRBJ1-1; 7 bases fit TRBD1. Germline CDR1 MNHNY, CDR2 SVGAGI (reference sequence). This CDR3 is built from 14 residues. V gave up 6 bases and J gave up 5 bases; unmatched junction bases: 9. The CDR3 sequence: CASRATGVRTEAFF. CDR3 nucleotide sequence: TGTGCCAGCAGGGCCACAGGGGTTAGGACTGAAGCTTTCTTT.

This clone was detected once. The chain has TRBV28 and TRBJ1-5; 12 bases are a match to TRBD1. V lost 9 bases to trimming and J lost 5 bases; unmatched junction nucleotides: 8. Germline CDR1 reads MDHEN; CDR2 reads SYDVKM. This CDR3 contains 15 residues. The DNA for the CDR3 is TGTGCCAGTCGGGACAGGGGGCTATCCGATCAGCCCCAGCATTTT. Its protein product is CASRDRGLSDQPQHF.

In its sample, this clone was seen a few times. The chain links TRBV25-1 to TRBJ2-5, with 9 nucleotides matching TRBD2. Germline V lookup: CDR1 MGHDK, CDR2 SYGVNS. The V and J ends lost 8 bases and 5 bases, in that order; junction bases with no gene match: 9. This CDR3 has 14 residues. The CDR3 reads CASEPRTSAETQYF. CDR3 nucleotide sequence: TGTGCCAGCGAGCCCCGGACTAGCGCGGAGACCCAGTACTTC. Based on the CDR3 plus reference TRBV25-1 and TRBJ2-5, the full variable domain is EADIYQTPRYLVIGTGKKITLECSQTMGHDKMYWYQQDPGMELHLIHYSYGVNSTEKGDLSSESTVSRIRTEHFPLTLESARPSHTSQYLCASEPRTSAETQYFGPGTRLLVL.

The rearrangement uses TRBV2 and TRBJ1-5; no firm D call. V was trimmed by 5 bases and J by 6 bases, leaving 17 bases between them. The CDR3 runs to 15 residues. CDR1 and CDR2 (germline): SNHLY, FYNNEI. The CDR3 DNA sequence: TGTGCCAGCAGTCCAATGGGCCAGCCTGGTCAGCCCCAGCATTTT. Translating gives CASSPMGQPGQPQHF.

The chain joins TRBV27 to TRBJ2-3; 8 nucleotides agree with TRBD2. Germline V gene lookup returns CDR1 MNHEY and CDR2 SMNVEV (reference sequence). Trimming cost V 6 bases and J 6 bases; bases outside gene matches: 8. The CDR3 extends over 14 amino acids. The DNA for the CDR3 is TGTGCCAGCAGGGAGCGGGAGATTGCGGATACGCAGTATTTT. It specifies CASREREIADTQYF.

This chain uses TRBV4-2 with TRBJ1-3; the D is unclear. Between the trimmed V and J ends, which lost 3 bases and 2 bases, there was a span of 14 bases. CDR1 and CDR2 (germline): LGHNA, YNFKEQ. This CDR3 has 16 amino acids. For the CDR3, the DNA is TGTGCCAGCAGCCACGAACAGCACGGCGCTGGAAACACCATATATTTT. Residues: CASSHEQHGAGNTIYF.

A few counts support this clone. The chain is built from TRBV29-1 and TRBJ1-5; D might be TRBD1 (6 bases). Germline values: CDR1 SQVTM, CDR2 ANQGSEA. The length of the CDR3 is 15 residues. The V gene lost 4 bases and the J gene lost 9 bases, with 22 bases spanning the gap. CDR3 bases: TGCAGCGTTGCGCCGGGACAAGGGATCGATGCGCCCCAGCATTTT. It specifies CSVAPGQGIDAPQHF.

This clone has just a few counts. The genes are TRBV7-9 and TRBJ2-1, with D possibly being TRBD2 (5 bases). The V and J ends lost 2 bases and 1 base respectively, with 9 bases between them. The germline CDR1 and CDR2 sequences are SEHNR and FQNEAQ (reference sequence). The CDR3 loop spans 15 amino acids. The CDR3 sequence: CASSLFAGSYNEQFF. CDR3 bases: TGTGCCAGCAGCTTATTTGCGGGTTCCTACAATGAGCAGTTCTTC.

In its sample, this clone was seen a few times. This chain uses TRBV4-2 with TRBJ1-5; D remains unclear. The CDR3 is 14 residues long. CDR1 LGHNA and CDR2 YNFKEQ come from the germline V gene. The V and J ends lost 1 base and 6 bases respectively, with 10 bases between them. The CDR3 region is CASSQGQAVQPQHF. In DNA, the CDR3 is TGTGCCAGCAGCCAAGGCCAGGCTGTTCAGCCCCAGCATTTT.

The rearrangement links TRBV4-2 to TRBJ1-5, with unresolved D. Germline CDR1 and CDR2: LGHNA and YNFKEQ. The CDR3 is made up of 13 amino acids. V shed 0 bases and J shed 7 bases, with 7 bases lying between them. CDR3 sequence reads: CASSQEVGQPQHF. The DNA of the CDR3 is TGTGCCAGCAGCCAAGAGGTGGGCCAGCCCCAGCATTTT.

This clone appeared a few times. The chain carries TRBV2 and TRBJ2-7, with D possibly matching TRBD1 (5 bases). There are 15 residues in the CDR3. V was clipped by 0 bases and J by 3 bases, with 12 bases between them. Germline assignment: CDR1 SNHLY and CDR2 FYNNEI. The CDR3 loop is CASSEALPDNYEQYF. CDR3 DNA: TGTGCCAGCAGTGAAGCGCTTCCGGACAACTACGAGCAGTACTTC.

The rearrangement joins TRBV6-5 to TRBJ2-4; D is possibly TRBD1 (7 bases). Per the germline V gene, CDR1 is MNHEY and CDR2 is SVGAGI. Trimming left V 2 bases short and J 9 bases short, with 20 bases between. The CDR3 runs to 16 residues. CDR3 residues: CASSYGAGGKRGIQYF. For the CDR3, the DNA is TGTGCCAGCAGTTACGGAGCAGGGGGGAAAAGAGGCATTCAGTACTTC.

This clone was seen a handful of times. The chain carries TRBV27 and TRBJ1-5; TRBD1 matches 7 bases. Germline-derived CDR1 and CDR2 are MNHEY and SMNVEV (reference sequence). The junction had 9 bases not matched to a gene; V was cut back by 4 bases and J by 9 bases. The CDR3 extends over 14 amino acids. As DNA, the CDR3 is TGTGCCAGCAGTTCCGGGACAGCGGAGACGCCCCAGCATTTT. Protein: CASSSGTAETPQHF.

This clone was recorded a few times. The chain joins TRBV6-5 to TRBJ1-5, with a possible D match to TRBD1 (5 bases). Germline V lookup: CDR1 MNHEY, CDR2 SVGAGI. V lost 0 bases and J lost 3, with 9 bases in between. CDR3 size: 15 residues. The chain's CDR3 is CASSYSGLTNQPQHF. DNA for the CDR3: TGTGCCAGCAGTTACTCGGGGCTTACCAATCAGCCCCAGCATTTT.

This clone was seen more than once but under ten times. This sample includes further DNA sequences coding for the same CDR3. J is TRBJ1-5 and V is TRBV28; D perhaps matches TRBD1 (6 bases). The length of the CDR3 is 12 residues. Germline-derived CDR1 and CDR2 are MDHEN and SYDVKM. V dropped 6 bases and J dropped 7 bases, with 10 bases sitting between them. The CDR3 DNA follows: TGTGCCAGCAGACAGGGTGGCCAGCCCCAGCATTTT. Translated: CASRQGGQPQHF.